This paragraph reports one T cell receptor beta chain. The source of the sample is a study of neoadjuvant anti-PD-1 for oral cavity cancer. The CDR3 runs 14 residues. The germline CDR1 and CDR2 sequences are MGHDK and SYGVNS. Unmatched junction bases numbered 12, after V lost 7 bases and J lost 10 bases. TCRdb keeps only in-frame clones here, not all; method: immunoSEQ multiplex PCR. This table has about 12,000 clones, about 71% appearing once. The sample's time point: after neoadjuvant nivolumab, at surgical resection. Stage II-IVA oral cavity squamous cell carcinoma was new and untreated by systemic or radiation therapy.

The specimen was PBMCs, collected after nivolumab (anti-PD-1) treatment. The TCR sequence derives from a person between 35 and 79 years old with oral cavity squamous cell carcinoma. This chain joins TRBV25-1 and TRBJ1-1; 10 bases line up with TRBD1. CDR3 nucleotides: TGTGCCAGCACCCTAGGGACAGGGGAAGTTTCAGCTTTCTTT. Protein product: CASTLGTGEVSAFF.